The rows below give T cell receptor beta chains drawn from one sample of a study of T-cell reconstitution after alpha-beta-depleted transplantation in children. TCRdb processed the PCR reads anew with MiXCR; each CDR3 protein has one entry. In the table there are some 830,000 distinct CDR3 sequences, roughly 16% of which are singletons. Sequencing used PBMCs, mostly from graft donor cells, obtained 360 days after TCRalphabeta/CD19-depleted stem cell transplant. The receptors come from a male patient aged 10 to 17 who had a stem cell transplant for acute lymphoblastic leukemia, so the T cells may come from the graft donor. Each CDR3 is given with its conserved first and last residue. The order of the fields is D gene, V gene, clone size, J gene, CDR3 DNA, CDR3 protein. The D gene is left open where the match is weak. Size is stated for part of the rows, as once, few or many counts, or as a class when the clone is expanded.

d_gene: .; v_gene: TRBV29-1; abundance: .; j_gene: TRBJ1-1; CDR3nt: TGCAGCGCCCGTTGGTCCTACGGATGGGCTTTCTTT; CDR3aa: CSARWSYGWAFF
d_gene: .; v_gene: TRBV27; abundance: few; j_gene: TRBJ2-7; CDR3nt: TGTGCCAGCAGTTTTGGGGTGCGGGGAACCTACGAGCAGTACTTC; CDR3aa: CASSFGVRGTYEQYF
d_gene: TRBD1; v_gene: TRBV5-1; abundance: few; j_gene: TRBJ1-4; CDR3nt: TGCGCCAGCCACTTGGGACAGCCTAATGAAAAACTGTTTTTT; CDR3aa: CASHLGQPNEKLFF
d_gene: .; v_gene: TRBV6-1; abundance: few; j_gene: TRBJ1-5; CDR3nt: TGTGCCAGCAGTGAAAACTGGGCCGCGAATCAGCCCCAGCATTTT; CDR3aa: CASSENWAANQPQHF
d_gene: .; v_gene: TRBV7-9; abundance: few; j_gene: TRBJ2-1; CDR3nt: TGTGCCAGCAGCTTTGGCCCGTTCTACAATGAGCAGTTCTTC; CDR3aa: CASSFGPFYNEQFF
d_gene: .; v_gene: TRBV11-2; abundance: .; j_gene: TRBJ2-2; CDR3nt: TGTGCCAGCAGCTTTGCGAAAACCGGGGAGCTGTTTTTT; CDR3aa: CASSFAKTGELFF
d_gene: .; v_gene: TRBV6-5; abundance: few; j_gene: TRBJ1-1; CDR3nt: TGTGCCAGCAGTTCGTTGGTAGCAGGGGAGACTGAAGCTTTCTTT; CDR3aa: CASSSLVAGETEAFF
d_gene: .; v_gene: TRBV4-1; abundance: few; j_gene: TRBJ2-3; CDR3nt: TGCGCCAGCAGCCAAATCGGTGGGGGCCACACAGATACGCAGTATTTT; CDR3aa: CASSQIGGGHTDTQYF
d_gene: .; v_gene: TRBV23-1; abundance: once; j_gene: TRBJ2-3; CDR3nt: TGCGCCAGCAGTCGGGTGGGCCGGGGGGATACGCAGTATTTT; CDR3aa: CASSRVGRGDTQYF
d_gene: .; v_gene: TRBV10-3; abundance: .; j_gene: TRBJ1-2; CDR3nt: TGTGCCATCAGTTCGGACGGGGGCTATGGCTACACCTTC; CDR3aa: CAISSDGGYGYTF
d_gene: TRBD2; v_gene: TRBV20-1; abundance: .; j_gene: TRBJ2-3; CDR3nt: TGCAGTGCTACCGGGACTAGGAGTGTAGGCACAGATACGCAGTATTTT; CDR3aa: CSATGTRSVGTDTQYF
d_gene: .; v_gene: TRBV5-6; abundance: few; j_gene: TRBJ2-5; CDR3nt: TGTGCCAGCACCGGCGTCCAGAGCGGCCAAGAGACCCAGTACTTC; CDR3aa: CASTGVQSGQETQYF
d_gene: .; v_gene: TRBV7-2; abundance: few; j_gene: TRBJ1-5; CDR3nt: TGTGCCAGCAGCGCCCCTTTTGAGCCCCAGCATTTT; CDR3aa: CASSAPFEPQHF
d_gene: TRBD1; v_gene: TRBV24-1; abundance: .; j_gene: TRBJ2-1; CDR3nt: TGTGCCACCAGTGACCACGGGACAGTCAATGAGCAGTTCTTC; CDR3aa: CATSDHGTVNEQFF
d_gene: .; v_gene: TRBV5-1; abundance: .; j_gene: TRBJ2-3; CDR3nt: TGCGCCAGCAGGAACGATCAGGGCATCCTTACAGATACGCAGTATTTT; CDR3aa: CASRNDQGILTDTQYF
d_gene: .; v_gene: TRBV4-2; abundance: .; j_gene: TRBJ1-2; CDR3nt: TGTGCCAGCCGCCAAGAGGCCCCCTATGGCTACACCTTC; CDR3aa: CASRQEAPYGYTF
d_gene: TRBD2; v_gene: TRBV9; abundance: few; j_gene: TRBJ2-2; CDR3nt: TGTGCCAGCAGCGTTAGCGGGAGGCCCGGGGAGCTGTTTTTT; CDR3aa: CASSVSGRPGELFF
d_gene: .; v_gene: TRBV29-1; abundance: few; j_gene: TRBJ2-2; CDR3nt: TGCAGCGCACCGGGGGCCGACCGGGAGCTGTTTTTT; CDR3aa: CSAPGADRELFF
d_gene: .; v_gene: TRBV7-3; abundance: .; j_gene: TRBJ2-1; CDR3nt: TGTGCCAGCAGCAAGCGGAGCAGCTCCTACAATGAGCAGTTCTTC; CDR3aa: CASSKRSSSYNEQFF
d_gene: .; v_gene: TRBV18; abundance: .; j_gene: TRBJ2-7; CDR3nt: TGTGCCAGCCACCCCCCTGGAATCTACGAGCAGTACTTC; CDR3aa: CASHPPGIYEQYF
d_gene: .; v_gene: TRBV5-1; abundance: .; j_gene: TRBJ1-1; CDR3nt: TGCGCCAGCAGCTTGGTAGGAGGGAACACTGAAGCTTACTTT; CDR3aa: CASSLVGGNTEAYF
d_gene: TRBD2; v_gene: TRBV7-8; abundance: few; j_gene: TRBJ2-5; CDR3nt: TGTGCCAGCAGCTTAGGGCCTAGCGGGGGCCAAGAGACCCAGTACTTC; CDR3aa: CASSLGPSGGQETQYF
d_gene: TRBD2; v_gene: TRBV23-1; abundance: .; j_gene: TRBJ2-2; CDR3nt: TGCGCCAGCAGTCATCTGGCCGGGACTAGGAACACCGGGGAGCTGTTTTTT; CDR3aa: CASSHLAGTRNTGELFF
d_gene: .; v_gene: TRBV29-1; abundance: many; j_gene: TRBJ1-3; CDR3nt: TGCAGCGCCCAACTCACAGGGATCCTCTCTGGAAACACCATATATTTT; CDR3aa: CSAQLTGILSGNTIYF
d_gene: TRBD2; v_gene: TRBV29-1; abundance: few; j_gene: TRBJ2-5; CDR3nt: TGCAGCGTTGGGACTAGCCAAGAGACCCAGTACTTC; CDR3aa: CSVGTSQETQYF
d_gene: .; v_gene: TRBV12-3/TRBV12-4; abundance: few; j_gene: TRBJ1-2; CDR3nt: TGTGCCAGCAACGGGGCAGGACCGAACTATGGCTACACCTTC; CDR3aa: CASNGAGPNYGYTF
d_gene: TRBD1; v_gene: TRBV7-9; abundance: few; j_gene: TRBJ1-4; CDR3nt: TGTGCCAGCAGCGTCCAGGGGGCGGATGAAAAACTGTTTTTT; CDR3aa: CASSVQGADEKLFF
d_gene: .; v_gene: TRBV7-7; abundance: .; j_gene: TRBJ2-2; CDR3nt: TGTGCCAGCAGCTTATTCGGGTTCCGGAACACCGGGGAGCTGTTTTTT; CDR3aa: CASSLFGFRNTGELFF
d_gene: .; v_gene: TRBV20-1; abundance: few; j_gene: TRBJ2-7; CDR3nt: TGCAGTGCTAGAGATGCTAGCTTCGGGGACGAGCAGTACTTC; CDR3aa: CSARDASFGDEQYF
d_gene: TRBD1; v_gene: TRBV7-9; abundance: few; j_gene: TRBJ1-1; CDR3nt: TGTGCCAGCACTCGTAGGGACAGGGATTTTCCCTCCACTGAAGCTTTCTTT; CDR3aa: CASTRRDRDFPSTEAFF
d_gene: .; v_gene: TRBV5-1; abundance: .; j_gene: TRBJ2-2; CDR3nt: TGCGCCAGCAGCGGGACCTTCACTACCGGGGAGCTGTTTTTT; CDR3aa: CASSGTFTTGELFF
d_gene: .; v_gene: TRBV5-1; abundance: few; j_gene: TRBJ2-2; CDR3nt: TGCGCCAGCAGCTGGGCGCAAGGGGGGGCCGCCGGGGAGCTGTTTTTT; CDR3aa: CASSWAQGGAAGELFF
d_gene: .; v_gene: TRBV5-1; abundance: few; j_gene: TRBJ2-1; CDR3nt: TGCGCCAGCAGCTTGGCGGTTAAGCGGAGCTCCTACAATGAGCAGTTCTTC; CDR3aa: CASSLAVKRSSYNEQFF
d_gene: .; v_gene: TRBV10-3; abundance: many; j_gene: TRBJ2-7; CDR3nt: TGTGCCACCGACAAGGGAACCTCGGGCGAGCAGTACTTC; CDR3aa: CATDKGTSGEQYF
d_gene: .; v_gene: TRBV16; abundance: few; j_gene: TRBJ1-2; CDR3nt: TGTGCCAGCAGCCCGCAAAGGGAACGATATGGCTACACCTTC; CDR3aa: CASSPQRERYGYTF
d_gene: TRBD2; v_gene: TRBV7-3; abundance: few; j_gene: TRBJ2-7; CDR3nt: TGTGCCAGCAGCAGAAGACTAGCGGGAGTCGACGAGCAGTACTTC; CDR3aa: CASSRRLAGVDEQYF
d_gene: .; v_gene: TRBV12-3/TRBV12-4; abundance: few; j_gene: TRBJ2-7; CDR3nt: TGTGCCAGCAAGAAAGAGGCTGGGGCGGCCTACGAGCAGTACTTC; CDR3aa: CASKKEAGAAYEQYF